The entry below gives a single T cell receptor (beta chain) sequence along with its context. Here immunoSEQ multiplex PCR was the method, and the copy in TCRdb shows in-frame clones only, minus some. The sample contains 150,000 or so clones, roughly 91% of which appear only once. Germline CDR1 and CDR2: SQVTM and ANQGSEA. This CDR3 has 11 amino acids. Trimming removed 1 base at V and 7 bases at J, with 7 bases between. These data originate in a study of T cell responses to AZD1222 COVID-19 vaccine. Sequencing used peripheral blood, obtained on day 0 of AZD1222 vaccination. V and J are TRBV29-1 and TRBJ2-5; D is unresolved. The receptor was derived from an adult in good health. CDR3 nucleotide sequence: TGCAGCGTTGAAGTAACATGGACCCAGTACTTC. Protein sequence: CSVEVTWTQYF.